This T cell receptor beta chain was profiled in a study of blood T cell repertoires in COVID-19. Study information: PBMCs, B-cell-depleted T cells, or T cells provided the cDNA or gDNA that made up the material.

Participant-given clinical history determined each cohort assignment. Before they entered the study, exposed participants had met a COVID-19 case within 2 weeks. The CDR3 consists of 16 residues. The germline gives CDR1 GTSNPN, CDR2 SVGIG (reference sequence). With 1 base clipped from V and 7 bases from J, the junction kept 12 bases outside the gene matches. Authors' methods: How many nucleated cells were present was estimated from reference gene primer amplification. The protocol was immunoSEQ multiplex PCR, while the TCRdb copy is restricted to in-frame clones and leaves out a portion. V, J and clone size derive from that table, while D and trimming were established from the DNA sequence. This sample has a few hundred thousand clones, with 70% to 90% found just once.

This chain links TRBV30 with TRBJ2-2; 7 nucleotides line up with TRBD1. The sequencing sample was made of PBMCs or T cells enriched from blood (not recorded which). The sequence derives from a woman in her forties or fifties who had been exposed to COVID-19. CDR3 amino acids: CAWSGSSGGINGELFF. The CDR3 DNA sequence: TGTGCCTGGAGTGGGAGCTCAGGGGGTATCAACGGGGAGCTGTTTTTT.